The 14 T cell receptor beta chains presented below share a single source sample, sequenced in a study of beta chain features in type 1 diabetes. Expressed TCRB transcripts got sequenced, as all isolated RNA was reverse transcribed. Sequenced by immunoSEQ multiplex PCR; TCRdb stores in-frame clones only, minus some. The sample has around 350,000 clones; approximately 12% are singletons. Sample: naive CD4+ T cells from blood. These receptors were obtained from a man aged 18 to 29 in good health.

The sample holds a few counts of this clone. The chain recombines TRBV7-3 with TRBJ2-5; D perhaps matches TRBD2 (5 bases). V dropped 5 bases and J dropped 4 bases, with 17 bases sitting between them. Germline V gene sequence: CDR1 SGHTA, CDR2 FQGTGA. The CDR3 spans 15 residues. The CDR3 bases are TGTGCCAGCAGCCCCGTTGCGGGCTCTGGAGAGACCCAGTACTTC. It yields the protein CASSPVAGSGETQYF.

This sequence joins TRBV28 and TRBJ1-3; D remains unclear. V shed 4 bases and J shed 9 bases, with 16 bases lying between them. Looked up from germline, CDR1 is MDHEN and CDR2 is SYDVKM. The CDR3 extends over 14 amino acids. CDR3 protein: CASSSSRVWVTIYF. DNA of the CDR3: TGTGCCAGCAGTTCTAGTCGGGTGTGGGTCACCATATATTTT.

The chain couples TRBV5-1 to TRBJ1-1; TRBD1 aligns across 12 bases. The CDR3 runs 13 residues. After removal of 4 bases from V and 12 bases from J, the junction contained 7 bases not matched to a gene. From germline, CDR1 is SGHRS and CDR2 YFSETQ. This chain's CDR3 is CASSPGTGGLTFF. CDR3 bases: TGCGCCAGCAGCCCCGGGACAGGGGGCCTGACTTTCTTT.

This chain connects TRBV5-1 to TRBJ2-3, with a possible D match to TRBD2 (6 bases). The CDR3 has 16 amino acids. The germline gives CDR1 SGHRS, CDR2 YFSETQ. V shed 2 bases and J shed 3 bases, with 16 bases lying between them. The CDR3 nucleotides read TGCGCCAGCAGCTTTGGTCTCCAGGAGGGTACAGATACGCAGTATTTT. It yields the protein CASSFGLQEGTDTQYF.

This clone was observed a few times. The chain links TRBV28 to TRBJ2-7; 9 bases map to TRBD2. The CDR3 is 15 residues long. Losses at the gene ends were 3 bases for V and 5 bases for J; bases not matched to a gene: 8. Germline lookup yields CDR1 MDHEN and CDR2 SYDVKM. The CDR3 region is CASSFLGGRADEQYF. CDR3 bases: TGTGCCAGCAGTTTCTTGGGCGGGAGGGCCGACGAGCAGTACTTC.

The chain carries TRBV6-6 and TRBJ1-1; 8 bases are shared with TRBD1. Germline lookup yields CDR1 MNHNY and CDR2 SVGAGI (reference sequence). V shed 4 bases, J shed 7 bases, and the junction held 5 bases outside the gene matches. This CDR3 is 13 amino acids long. The CDR3 is CASSSTGGSEAFF. CDR3 sequence (DNA): TGTGCCAGCAGTTCAACAGGGGGAAGTGAAGCTTTCTTT.

The sample holds a few counts of this clone. The chain employs TRBV28 and TRBJ2-3; D may be TRBD2 (6 bases). The length of the CDR3 is 15 residues. Germline V CDR1 and CDR2: MDHEN, SYDVKM. V was clipped by 5 bases and J by 4 bases, with 16 bases between them. The chain's CDR3 is CASSQSGSRADTQYF. CDR3 DNA: TGTGCCAGCAGTCAAAGCGGGTCCCGCGCAGATACGCAGTATTTT. The whole variable domain, remainder taken from reference TRBV28 and TRBJ2-3, is DVKVTQSSRYLVKRTGEKVFLECVQDMDHENMFWYRQDPGLGLRLIYFSYDVKMKEKGDIPEGYSVSREKKERFSLILESASTNQTSMYLCASSQSGSRADTQYFGPGTRLTVL.

This clone has a handful of counts. The gene calls are TRBV5-1 and TRBJ1-6; 7 nucleotides line up with TRBD1. Germline CDR1 is SGHRS and CDR2 is YFSETQ. This CDR3 has 13 residues. With V trimmed by 4 bases and J by 10 bases, 5 bases remained unmatched. The CDR3 DNA reads TGCGCCAGCAGCCCCGACAGGGAATCACCCCTCCACTTT. Its protein product is CASSPDRESPLHF.

This chain connects TRBV7-2 to TRBJ1-5; D is perhaps TRBD1 (6 bases). V shed 5 bases and J shed 1 base, with 15 bases lying between them. The CDR3 is 16 amino acids. The germline V gene encodes CDR1 SGHTA and CDR2 FQGNSA. In DNA form, the CDR3 reads TGTGCCAGCAGCCCTAGGGACACCGTGAGCAATCAGCCCCAGCATTTT. Its translation: CASSPRDTVSNQPQHF. The full variable domain, rest sourced from reference TRBV7-2 and TRBJ1-5, is GAGVSQSPSNKVTEKGKDVELRCDPISGHTALYWYRQSLGQGLEFLIYFQGNSAPDKSGLPSDRFSAERTGGSVSTLTIQRTQQEDSAVYLCASSPRDTVSNQPQHFGDGTRLSIL.

This clone has more than one count but fewer than ten. The gene calls are TRBV30 and TRBJ1-1; weak D call: TRBD1 (5 bases). Between the trimmed V and J ends, which lost 1 base and 2 bases, there was a span of 11 bases. The CDR3 totals 14 residues. Germline V gene sequence: CDR1 GTSNPN, CDR2 SVGIG (reference sequence). CDR3 DNA: TGTGCCTGGAGTGGGGGCACAAGCAACACTGAAGCTTTCTTT. Its protein is CAWSGGTSNTEAFF. The full variable domain, rest sourced from reference TRBV30 and TRBJ1-1, is SQTIHQWPATLVQPVGSPLSLECTVEGTSNPNLYWYRQAAGRGLQLLFYSVGIGQISSEVPQNLSASRPQDRQFILSSKKLLLSDSGFYLCAWSGGTSNTEAFFGQGTRLTVV.

In this sample, this clone turned up a few times. The genes are TRBV5-4 and TRBJ1-6, with D possibly TRBD1 on 5 matching bases. V lost 3 bases to trimming and J lost 6 bases, with 16 bases between them. Germline values: CDR1 SGHNT, CDR2 YYREEE (reference sequence). The CDR3 loop spans 16 amino acids. The CDR3 here is CASSWNQGLVNSPLHF. The DNA for the CDR3 is TGTGCCAGCAGCTGGAATCAGGGTCTAGTTAATTCACCCCTCCACTTT.

This chain links TRBV20-1 with TRBJ2-1, with D uncertain. Trimming removed 6 bases at V and 3 bases at J, with 3 bases between. The length of the CDR3 is 10 residues. Germline V CDR1 and CDR2: DFQATT, SNEGSKA (reference sequence). The CDR3 coding sequence is TGCAGTGCCCACTACAATGAGCAGTTCTTC. Its protein product is CSAHYNEQFF.

This clone was observed a handful of times. The rearrangement joins TRBV11-1 to TRBJ2-3, with D hard to call. Per the germline V gene, CDR1 is SGHAT and CDR2 is FQDESV (reference sequence). This CDR3 is built from 11 residues. V lost 5 bases and J lost 5, with 5 bases in between. The CDR3, as DNA: TGTGCCAGCAGCGAGCGAGATACGCAGTATTTT. Residues: CASSERDTQYF. Full variable domain (missing parts from reference TRBV11-1 and TRBJ2-3): EAEVAQSPRYKITEKSQAVAFWCDPISGHATLYWYRQILGQGPELLVQFQDESVVDDSQLPKDRFSAERLKGVDSTLKIQPAELGDSAMYLCASSERDTQYFGPGTRLTVL.

V gene TRBV18 combines with J gene TRBJ1-1; a possible D gene is TRBD1 (5 bases). Germline lookup yields CDR1 KGHSH and CDR2 LQKENI. V was pared by 3 bases and J by 3 bases, with 26 bases between. This CDR3 has 19 residues. Here the CDR3 reads CASSPSRRGGGFPDTEAFF. The CDR3 DNA reads TGTGCCAGCTCACCGTCCCGGAGGGGCGGAGGATTTCCGGACACTGAAGCTTTCTTT. The full variable domain, with the rest looked up from reference TRBV18 and TRBJ1-1, is NAGVMQNPRHLVRRRGQEARLRCSPMKGHSHVYWYRQLPEEGLKFMVYLQKENIIDESGMPKERFSAEFPKEGPSILRIQQVVRGDSAAYFCASSPSRRGGGFPDTEAFFGQGTRLTVV.